What follows describes a single TCR beta chain. Its antigen is undetermined. The data were obtained in a study of identical twins. In germline, CDR1 is SEHNR, CDR2 FQNEAQ (reference sequence). V dropped 5 bases and J dropped 3; count of bases not matched to a gene: 16. The CDR3 runs 17 residues. MiXCR, applied by TCRdb to the 5' RACE reads, yields one record per CDR3 protein. There are a few hundred thousand distinct CDR3 sequences in the sample; about 10% occur only once, and 8% to 10% lies in the top ten. Study observations and caveats: It was possible that invariant MAIT and iNKT cells partly confounded the zero-insertion analyses. Models predicted too little out-of-frame TCR alpha sharing in monozygotic twins.

What was sequenced was naive T cells sorted from blood. The TCR comes from a woman in her 50s in good health. The rearrangement uses TRBV7-9 and TRBJ2-7; 7 positions match TRBD1. CDR3 in amino acids: CASSLPRQGISFYEQYF. The CDR3 nucleotides are TGTGCCAGCAGCCTACCCAGACAGGGAATTTCCTTCTACGAGCAGTACTTC.